This T cell receptor (beta chain) is from a study of regulatory T cells in long-lasting Graves disease. Researchers made TCR beta libraries by using iRepertoire HTBI primers and running Arm-PCR on CDR3 regions. TCRdb fed the multiplex PCR reads into MiXCR, producing one record per CDR3 protein. This sample has hundreds of thousands of distinct CDR3 sequences, with 15% to 20% found just once. CDR1 and CDR2 from the germline V gene are DFQATT and SNEGSKA (reference sequence). The CDR3 loop spans 17 amino acids. V was cut by 5 bases and J by 6 bases, with 25 bases left in between. Time point reported: newly diagnosed GD, antithyroid drugs for less than 3 months. Scientists built the TCR library using RNA that was extracted from PBMCs. These same data were also listed under a study on T cells in Graves' hyperthyroidism and ophthalmopathy. That source reports: Criteria for exclusion of patients were uncontrolled infection, other autoimmune disease, pregnancy or lactation.

The specimen was peripheral blood mononuclear cells (PBMCs), collected at new diagnosis, from a patient treated with antithyroid drugs. The chain is built from TRBV20-1 and TRBJ2-2, with a weak D call TRBD2 (5 bases). This receptor was obtained from a woman aged 40 to 65 with Graves disease. The CDR3 protein is CSALRADIRGAAGELFF. DNA for the CDR3: TGCAGTGCTCTCCGGGCCGACATACGGGGAGCGGCCGGGGAGCTGTTTTTT.